This TCR beta chain was documented in a study of T-cell memory formation after mild COVID-19. Study-level results: Largely, contracting CD4+ clones fell within CM and EM, and contracting CD8+ clones within EMRA. For second-wave clones that peaked at day 37, SARS-CoV-2 specificity went unverified.

V lost 5 bases to trimming and J lost 2 bases; unmatched junction nucleotides: 6. CDR3 length: 15 amino acids. Germline V gene sequence: CDR1 SGDLS, CDR2 YYNGEE. TCRdb itself ran the 5' RACE reads through MiXCR, one entry per CDR3 protein. Found here are 250,000 to 350,000 distinct CDR3 sequences, around an eighth of them singletons; the top ten hold approximately 22%. This clonotype was detected a few times. Its antigen is not known. The specimen sequenced was PBMCs or a T cell subset sorted from them (not recorded which). This rearrangement joins TRBV9 to TRBJ1-4, with TRBD1 matching over 7 bases. This receptor was obtained from a man aged 18 to 29 who had mild COVID-19 (a few samples of this study predate the infection). Cell type and time point are not known. This chain's CDR3 is CASSPTGTTNEKLFF. The CDR3 bases are TGTGCCAGCAGTCCGACAGGGACCACTAATGAAAAACTGTTTTTT.